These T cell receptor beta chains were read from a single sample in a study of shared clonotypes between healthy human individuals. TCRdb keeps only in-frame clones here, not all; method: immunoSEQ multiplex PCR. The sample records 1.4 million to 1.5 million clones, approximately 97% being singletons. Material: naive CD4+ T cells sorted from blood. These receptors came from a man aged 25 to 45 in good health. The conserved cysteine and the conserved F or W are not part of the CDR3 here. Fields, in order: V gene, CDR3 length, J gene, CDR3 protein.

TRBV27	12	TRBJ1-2	ASSPPTGNYGYT
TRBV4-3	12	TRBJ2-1	ASSHGQSYNEQF
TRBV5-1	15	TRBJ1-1	ASSLWGDALTNTEAF
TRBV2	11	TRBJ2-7	ASSEGFPYEQY
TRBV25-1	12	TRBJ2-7	ASSEYIPGSEQY
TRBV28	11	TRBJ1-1	ASSRTVNTEAF
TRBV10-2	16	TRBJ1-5	ASSESVAGTVTNQPQH
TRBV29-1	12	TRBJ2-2	SVGPKVDTGELF
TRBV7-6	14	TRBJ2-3	ASSLGTGGSTDTQY
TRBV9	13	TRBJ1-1	ASSATAPGNTEAF
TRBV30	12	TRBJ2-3	AWSVWDHTDTQY
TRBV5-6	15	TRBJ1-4	ASSTVGGLSEDEKLF
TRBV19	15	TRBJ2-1	ASSPSLGQGVYNEQF
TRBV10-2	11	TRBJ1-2	ASSERQSYGYT
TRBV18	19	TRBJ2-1	ASSPQGSGDRASGRYNEQF
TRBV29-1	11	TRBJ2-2	SGRKSNTGELF
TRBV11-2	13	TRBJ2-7	ASSFIRGARYEQY
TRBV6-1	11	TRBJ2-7	ASTRLQGYEQY
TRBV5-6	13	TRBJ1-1	ASSLHGTGVTEAF
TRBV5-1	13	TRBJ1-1	ASSLIQARGTEAF
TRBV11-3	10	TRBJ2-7	ASSKDPREQY
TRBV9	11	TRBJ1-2	ASSVEGASGYT
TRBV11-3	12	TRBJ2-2	ASSRVTNTGELF
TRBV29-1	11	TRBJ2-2	SVGLKNTGELF
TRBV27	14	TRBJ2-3	ASSLFSRRVTDTQY
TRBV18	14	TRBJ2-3	ASSPIPVVGANTQY
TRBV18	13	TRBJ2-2	ASSPITGATGELF
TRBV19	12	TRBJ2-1	ASSMLQGAVKQF
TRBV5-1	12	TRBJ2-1	ASSRRMGDNEQF
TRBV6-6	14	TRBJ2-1	ASTFAGAGGDNEQF
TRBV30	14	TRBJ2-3	AWSVPPRARTDTQY
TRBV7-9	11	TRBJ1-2	ASSRGGNYGYT
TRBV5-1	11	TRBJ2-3	ASSLVPGDTQY
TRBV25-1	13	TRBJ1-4	ASSDLPGRNEKLF
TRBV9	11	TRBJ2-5	ASNQAGLETQY
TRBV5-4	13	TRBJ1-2	ASSLGRARNYGYT
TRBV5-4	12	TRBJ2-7	ASSHRQGAYEQY
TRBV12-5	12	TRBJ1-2	ASATPPANQGYT
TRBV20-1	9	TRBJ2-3	SGTLSDTQY
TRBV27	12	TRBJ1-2	ASRSGVPNYGYT
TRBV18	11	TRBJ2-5	ASSPASSETQY
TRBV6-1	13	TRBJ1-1	ASTPLNNMNTEAF
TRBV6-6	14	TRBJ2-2	ASSFLGVGNTGELF
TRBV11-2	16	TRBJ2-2	ASSLLLLAGAKPGELF
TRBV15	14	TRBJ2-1	ATSRGGTGSYNEQF
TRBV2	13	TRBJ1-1	ASSPTIERHTEAF
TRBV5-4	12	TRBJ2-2	ASSPGQGTGELF
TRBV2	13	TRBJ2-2	ASQTYTGPTGELF
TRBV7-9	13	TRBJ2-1	ASSQTSGSLDEQF